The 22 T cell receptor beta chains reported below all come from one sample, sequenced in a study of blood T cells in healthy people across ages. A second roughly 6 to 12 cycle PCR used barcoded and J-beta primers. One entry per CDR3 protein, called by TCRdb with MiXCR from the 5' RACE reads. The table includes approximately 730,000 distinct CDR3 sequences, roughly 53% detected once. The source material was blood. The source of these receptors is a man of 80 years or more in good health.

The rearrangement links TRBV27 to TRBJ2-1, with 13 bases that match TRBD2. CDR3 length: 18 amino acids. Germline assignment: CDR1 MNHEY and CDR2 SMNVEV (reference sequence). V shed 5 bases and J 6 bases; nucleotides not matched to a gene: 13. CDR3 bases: TGTGCCAGCAGTCCTCGCACTAGCGGGAGGGGACCTGGCAATGAGCAGTTCTTC. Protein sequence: CASSPRTSGRGPGNEQFF.

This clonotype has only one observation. The CDR3, as DNA: TGTGCCAGCGCCCCGACCCCCGCGGGAGGTTTCTACGAGCAGTACTTC. Its translation is CASAPTPAGGFYEQYF. This rearrangement joins TRBV6-5 to TRBJ2-4; 8 bases align to TRBD2. The tail of the sequence fits TRBJ2-7 better, so the J call may be wrong. The CDR3 sequence is 16 residues long. Germline V gene sequence: CDR1 MNHEY, CDR2 SVGAGI.

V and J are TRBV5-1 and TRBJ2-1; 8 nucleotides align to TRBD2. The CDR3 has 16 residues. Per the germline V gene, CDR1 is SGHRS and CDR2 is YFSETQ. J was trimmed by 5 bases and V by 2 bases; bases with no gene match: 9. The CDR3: CASSFPSGSAHNEQFF. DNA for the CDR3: TGCGCCAGCAGCTTTCCGAGCGGGAGCGCCCACAATGAGCAGTTCTTC.

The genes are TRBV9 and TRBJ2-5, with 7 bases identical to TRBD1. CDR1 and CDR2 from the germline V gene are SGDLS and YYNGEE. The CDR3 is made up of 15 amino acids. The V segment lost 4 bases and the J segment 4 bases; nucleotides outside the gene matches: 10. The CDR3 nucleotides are TGTGCCAGCAGCCGCGACAGGGATCGGGGAGAGACCCAGTACTTC. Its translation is CASSRDRDRGETQYF.

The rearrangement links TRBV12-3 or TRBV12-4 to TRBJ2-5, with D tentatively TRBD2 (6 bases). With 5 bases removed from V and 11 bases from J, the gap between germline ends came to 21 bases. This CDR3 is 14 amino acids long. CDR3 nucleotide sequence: TGTGCCAGCAGTCCCCGGGACTTTTACAATGAGCAGTACTTC. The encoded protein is CASSPRDFYNEQYF.

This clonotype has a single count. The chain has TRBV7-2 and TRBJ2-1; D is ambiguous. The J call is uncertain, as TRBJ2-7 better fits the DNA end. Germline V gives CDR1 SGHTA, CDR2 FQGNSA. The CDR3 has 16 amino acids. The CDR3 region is CASSPRRLSSYNEQYF. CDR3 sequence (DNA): TGTGCCAGCAGCCCCCGGCGTCTTAGCTCCTACAATGAGCAGTACTTC.

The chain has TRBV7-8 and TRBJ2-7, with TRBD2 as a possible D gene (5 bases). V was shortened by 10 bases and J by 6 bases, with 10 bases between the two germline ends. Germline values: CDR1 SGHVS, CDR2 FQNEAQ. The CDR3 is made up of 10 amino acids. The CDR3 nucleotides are TGTGCCACCGGGGATACCGAGCAGTACTTC. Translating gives CATGDTEQYF.

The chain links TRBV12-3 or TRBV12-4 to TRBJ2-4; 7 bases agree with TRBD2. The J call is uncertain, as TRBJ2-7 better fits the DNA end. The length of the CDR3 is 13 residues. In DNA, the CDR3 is TGTGCCAGCACTCCTTGGGGGGGTTACGAGCAGTACTTC. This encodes CASTPWGGYEQYF.

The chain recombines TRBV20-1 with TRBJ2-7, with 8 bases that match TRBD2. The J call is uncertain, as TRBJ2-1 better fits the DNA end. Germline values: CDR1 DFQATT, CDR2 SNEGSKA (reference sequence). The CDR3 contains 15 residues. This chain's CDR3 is CSARDRLAGYNEQFF. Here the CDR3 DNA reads TGCAGTGCTAGAGATCGCCTAGCGGGTTACAATGAGCAGTTCTTC.

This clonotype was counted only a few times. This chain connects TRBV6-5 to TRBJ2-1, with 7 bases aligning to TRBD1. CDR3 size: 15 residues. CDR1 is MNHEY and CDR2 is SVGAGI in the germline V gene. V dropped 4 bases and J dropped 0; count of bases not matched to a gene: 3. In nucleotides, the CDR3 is TGTGCCAGCAGTTCGGGACAGAGCTCCTACAATGAGCAGTTCTTC. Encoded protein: CASSSGQSSYNEQFF.

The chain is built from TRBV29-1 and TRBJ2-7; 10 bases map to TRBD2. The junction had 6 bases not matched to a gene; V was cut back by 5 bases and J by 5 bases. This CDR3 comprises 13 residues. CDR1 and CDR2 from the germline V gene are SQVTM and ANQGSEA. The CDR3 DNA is TGCAGCGTTAGCGGGAGGGCGAGGGACGAGCAGTACTTC. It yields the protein CSVSGRARDEQYF.

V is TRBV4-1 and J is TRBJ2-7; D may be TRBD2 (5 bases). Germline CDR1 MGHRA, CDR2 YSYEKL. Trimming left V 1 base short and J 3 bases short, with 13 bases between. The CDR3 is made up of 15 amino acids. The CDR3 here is CASSQVPGFGYEQYF. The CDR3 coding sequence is TGCGCCAGCAGCCAAGTCCCGGGATTTGGCTACGAGCAGTACTTC.

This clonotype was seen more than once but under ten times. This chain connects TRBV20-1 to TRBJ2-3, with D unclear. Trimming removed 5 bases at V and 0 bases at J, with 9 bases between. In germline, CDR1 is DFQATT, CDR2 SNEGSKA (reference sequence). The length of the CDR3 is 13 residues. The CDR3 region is CSAPAASTDTQYF. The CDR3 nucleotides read TGCAGTGCTCCTGCGGCTAGCACAGATACGCAGTATTTT.

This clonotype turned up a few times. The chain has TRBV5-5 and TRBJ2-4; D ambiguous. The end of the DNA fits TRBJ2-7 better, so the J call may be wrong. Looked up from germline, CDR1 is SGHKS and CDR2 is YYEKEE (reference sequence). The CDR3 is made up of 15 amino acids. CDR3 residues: CASSLDPGRAYEQYF. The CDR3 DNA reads TGTGCCAGCAGCTTGGATCCAGGAAGGGCATACGAGCAGTACTTC.

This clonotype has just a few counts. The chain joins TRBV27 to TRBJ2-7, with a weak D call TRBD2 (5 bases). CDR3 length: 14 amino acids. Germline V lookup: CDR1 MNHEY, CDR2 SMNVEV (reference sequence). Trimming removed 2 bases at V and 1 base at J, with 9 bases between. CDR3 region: CASSLRRTSYEQYF. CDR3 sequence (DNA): TGTGCCAGCAGTTTAAGACGGACTTCCTACGAGCAGTACTTC.

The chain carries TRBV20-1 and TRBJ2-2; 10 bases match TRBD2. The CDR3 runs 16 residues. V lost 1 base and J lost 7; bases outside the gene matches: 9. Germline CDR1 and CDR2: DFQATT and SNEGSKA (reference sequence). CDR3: CSARGLAGFQIGELFF. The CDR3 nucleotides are TGCAGTGCTAGAGGACTAGCGGGCTTCCAGATCGGGGAGCTGTTTTTT.

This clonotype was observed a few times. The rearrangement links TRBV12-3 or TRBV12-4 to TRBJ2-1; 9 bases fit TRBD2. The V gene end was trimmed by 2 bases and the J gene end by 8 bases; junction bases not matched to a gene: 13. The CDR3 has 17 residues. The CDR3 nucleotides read TGTGCCAGCAGTTTATTAAGCGGGGGGAACGGAGGGCATGAGCAGTTCTTC. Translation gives CASSLLSGGNGGHEQFF.

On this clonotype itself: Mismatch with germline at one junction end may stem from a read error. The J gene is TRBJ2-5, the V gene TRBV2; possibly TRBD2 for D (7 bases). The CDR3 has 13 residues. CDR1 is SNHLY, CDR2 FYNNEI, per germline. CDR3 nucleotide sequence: TGTGCCGGCAGGATGGGGGGGGCTGAGACCCAGTACTTC. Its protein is CAGRMGGAETQYF.

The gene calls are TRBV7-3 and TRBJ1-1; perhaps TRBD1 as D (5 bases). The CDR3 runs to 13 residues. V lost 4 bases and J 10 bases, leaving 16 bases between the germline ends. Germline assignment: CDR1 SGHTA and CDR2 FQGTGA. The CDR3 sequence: CASSSRMGEGAFF. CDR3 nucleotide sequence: TGTGCCAGCAGCTCCCGGATGGGGGAAGGAGCTTTCTTT.

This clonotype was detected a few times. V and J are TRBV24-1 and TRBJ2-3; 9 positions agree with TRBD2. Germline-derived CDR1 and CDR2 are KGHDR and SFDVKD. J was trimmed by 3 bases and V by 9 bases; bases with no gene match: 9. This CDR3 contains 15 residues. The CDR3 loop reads CATGRGRAVTDTQYF. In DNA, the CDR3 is TGTGCCACCGGGCGCGGGAGGGCTGTGACAGATACGCAGTATTTT.

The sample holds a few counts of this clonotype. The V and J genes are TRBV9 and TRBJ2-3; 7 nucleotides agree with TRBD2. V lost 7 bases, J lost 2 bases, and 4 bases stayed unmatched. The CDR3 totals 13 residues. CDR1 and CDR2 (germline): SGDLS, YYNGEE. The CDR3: CASGGENTDTQYF. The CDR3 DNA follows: TGTGCCAGCGGGGGGGAGAACACAGATACGCAGTATTTT.

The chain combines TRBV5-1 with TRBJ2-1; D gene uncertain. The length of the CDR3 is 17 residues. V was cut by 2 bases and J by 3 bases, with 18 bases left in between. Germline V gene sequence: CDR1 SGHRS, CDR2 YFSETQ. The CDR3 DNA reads TGCGCCAGCAGCTTAGGGTCACAGTCCCTCTTCTACAATGAGCAGTTCTTC. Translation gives CASSLGSQSLFYNEQFF. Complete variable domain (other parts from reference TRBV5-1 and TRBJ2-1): KAGVTQTPRYLIKTRGQQVTLSCSPISGHRSVSWYQQTPGQGLQFLFEYFSETQRNKGNFPGRFSGRQFSNSRSEMNVSTLELGDSALYLCASSLGSQSLFYNEQFFGPGTRLTVL.